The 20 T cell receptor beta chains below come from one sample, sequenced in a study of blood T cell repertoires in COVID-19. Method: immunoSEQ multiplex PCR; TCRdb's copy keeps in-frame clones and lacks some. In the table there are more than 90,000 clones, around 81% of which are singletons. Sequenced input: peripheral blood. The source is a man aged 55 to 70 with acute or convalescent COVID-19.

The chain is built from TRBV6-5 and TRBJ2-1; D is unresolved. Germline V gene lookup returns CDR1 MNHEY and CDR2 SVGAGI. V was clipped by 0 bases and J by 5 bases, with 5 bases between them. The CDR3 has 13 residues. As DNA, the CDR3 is TGTGCCAGCAGTTACTCGCACAACAATGAGCAGTTCTTC. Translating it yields CASSYSHNNEQFF.

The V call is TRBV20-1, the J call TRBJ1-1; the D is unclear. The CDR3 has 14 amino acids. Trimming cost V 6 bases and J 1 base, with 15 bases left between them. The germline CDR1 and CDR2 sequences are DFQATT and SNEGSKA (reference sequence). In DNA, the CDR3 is TGCAGTGCGAGTCGCAGTTCGGGGAACACTGAAGCTTTCTTT. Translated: CSASRSSGNTEAFF.

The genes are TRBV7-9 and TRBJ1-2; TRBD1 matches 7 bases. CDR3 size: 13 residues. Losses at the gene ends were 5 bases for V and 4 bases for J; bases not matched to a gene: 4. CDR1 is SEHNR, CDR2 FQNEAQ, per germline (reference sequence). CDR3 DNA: TGTGCCAGCAGCCAACAGGGGTTCTATGGCTACACCTTC. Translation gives CASSQQGFYGYTF.

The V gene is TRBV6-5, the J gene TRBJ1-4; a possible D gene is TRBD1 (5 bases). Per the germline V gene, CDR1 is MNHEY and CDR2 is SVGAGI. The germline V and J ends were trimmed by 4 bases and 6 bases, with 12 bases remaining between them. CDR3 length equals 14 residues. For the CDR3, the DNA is TGTGCCAGCAGTTTCCTCGGAGGGGATGAAAAACTGTTTTTT. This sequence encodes CASSFLGGDEKLFF.

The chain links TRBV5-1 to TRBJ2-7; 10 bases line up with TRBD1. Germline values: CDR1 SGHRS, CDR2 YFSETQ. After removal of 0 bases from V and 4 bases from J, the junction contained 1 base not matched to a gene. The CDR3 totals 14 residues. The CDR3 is CASSLVGQGYEQYF. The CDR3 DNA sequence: TGCGCCAGCAGCTTGGTGGGACAGGGGTACGAGCAGTACTTC.

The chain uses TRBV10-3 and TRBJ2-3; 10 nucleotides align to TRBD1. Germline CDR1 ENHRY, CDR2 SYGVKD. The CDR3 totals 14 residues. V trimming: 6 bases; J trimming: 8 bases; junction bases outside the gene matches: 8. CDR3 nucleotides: TGTGCCATCAGCGGACAGGGGGAGAGGCGTACGCAGTATTTT. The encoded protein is CAISGQGERRTQYF.

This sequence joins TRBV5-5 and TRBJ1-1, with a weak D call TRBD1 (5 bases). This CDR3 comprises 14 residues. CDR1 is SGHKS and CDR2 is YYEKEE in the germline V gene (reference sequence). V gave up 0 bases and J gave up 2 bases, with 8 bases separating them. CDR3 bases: TGTGCCAGCAGCTTGGGGACACGAAACACTGAAGCTTTCTTT. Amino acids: CASSLGTRNTEAFF.

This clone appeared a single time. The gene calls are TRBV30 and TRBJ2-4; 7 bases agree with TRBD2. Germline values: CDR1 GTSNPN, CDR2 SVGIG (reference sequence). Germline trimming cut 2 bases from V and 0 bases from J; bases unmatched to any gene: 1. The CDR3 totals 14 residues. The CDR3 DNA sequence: TGTGCCTGGAGTACGGGGGGAGCCAAAAACATTCAGTACTTC. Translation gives CAWSTGGAKNIQYF.

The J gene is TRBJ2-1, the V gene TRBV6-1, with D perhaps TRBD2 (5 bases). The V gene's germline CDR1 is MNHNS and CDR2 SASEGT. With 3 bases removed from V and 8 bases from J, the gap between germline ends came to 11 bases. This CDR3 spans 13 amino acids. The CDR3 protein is CASSDQPEDEQFF. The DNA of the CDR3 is TGTGCCAGCAGTGACCAGCCGGAGGATGAGCAGTTCTTC.

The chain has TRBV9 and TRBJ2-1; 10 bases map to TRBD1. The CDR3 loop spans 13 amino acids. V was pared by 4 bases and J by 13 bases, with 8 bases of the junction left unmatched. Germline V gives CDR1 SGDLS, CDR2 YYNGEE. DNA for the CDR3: TGTGCCAGCAGCCCCAGGGACAGGGGACAACAGTTCTTC. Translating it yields CASSPRDRGQQFF.

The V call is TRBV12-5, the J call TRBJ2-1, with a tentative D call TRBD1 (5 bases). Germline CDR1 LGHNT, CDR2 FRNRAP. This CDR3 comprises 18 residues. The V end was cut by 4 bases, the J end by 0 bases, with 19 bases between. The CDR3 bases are TGTGCTAGTGGTTCTCAACTTACAGGTTTTCACTCCTACAATGAGCAGTTCTTC. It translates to CASGSQLTGFHSYNEQFF.

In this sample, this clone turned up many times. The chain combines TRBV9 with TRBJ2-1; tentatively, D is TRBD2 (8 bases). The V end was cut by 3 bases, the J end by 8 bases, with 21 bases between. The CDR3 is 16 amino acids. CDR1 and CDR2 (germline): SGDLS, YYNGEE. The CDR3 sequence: CASSAVGLGGSHEQFF. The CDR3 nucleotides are TGTGCCAGCAGCGCCGTGGGACTAGGGGGCTCCCATGAGCAGTTCTTC.

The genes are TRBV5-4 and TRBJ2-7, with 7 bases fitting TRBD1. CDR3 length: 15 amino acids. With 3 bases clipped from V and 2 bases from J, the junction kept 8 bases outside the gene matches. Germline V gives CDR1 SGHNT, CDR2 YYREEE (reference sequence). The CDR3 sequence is CASSSRTGPTYEQYF. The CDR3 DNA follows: TGTGCCAGCAGCTCCAGGACAGGCCCAACCTACGAGCAGTACTTC.

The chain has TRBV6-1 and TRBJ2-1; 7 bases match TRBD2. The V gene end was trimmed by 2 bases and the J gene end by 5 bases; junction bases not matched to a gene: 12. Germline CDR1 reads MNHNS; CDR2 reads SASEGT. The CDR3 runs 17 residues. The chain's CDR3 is CASSEWGSGIENNEQFF. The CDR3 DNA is TGTGCCAGCAGTGAATGGGGCAGCGGGATAGAGAACAATGAGCAGTTCTTC.

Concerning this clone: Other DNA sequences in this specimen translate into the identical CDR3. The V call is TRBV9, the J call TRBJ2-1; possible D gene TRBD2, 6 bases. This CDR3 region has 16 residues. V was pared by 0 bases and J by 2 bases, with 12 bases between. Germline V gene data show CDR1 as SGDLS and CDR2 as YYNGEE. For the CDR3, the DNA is TGTGCCAGCAGCGTAGAGGGAGCGGGTCCCTACAATGAGCAGTTCTTC. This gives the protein CASSVEGAGPYNEQFF.

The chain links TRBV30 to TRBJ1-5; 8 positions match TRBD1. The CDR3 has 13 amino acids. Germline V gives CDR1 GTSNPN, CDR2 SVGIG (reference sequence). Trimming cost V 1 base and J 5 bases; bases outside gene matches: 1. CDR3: CAWSGQGYQPQHF. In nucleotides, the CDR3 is TGTGCCTGGAGTGGACAGGGGTATCAGCCCCAGCATTTT. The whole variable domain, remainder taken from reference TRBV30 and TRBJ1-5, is SQTIHQWPATLVQPVGSPLSLECTVEGTSNPNLYWYRQAAGRGLQLLFYSVGIGQISSEVPQNLSASRPQDRQFILSSKKLLLSDSGFYLCAWSGQGYQPQHFGDGTRLSIL.

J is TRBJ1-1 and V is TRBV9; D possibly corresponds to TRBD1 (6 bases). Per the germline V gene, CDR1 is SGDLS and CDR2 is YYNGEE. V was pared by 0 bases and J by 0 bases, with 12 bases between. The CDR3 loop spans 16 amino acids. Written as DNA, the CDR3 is TGTGCCAGCAGCGTAGGGGAGGGGGGCCTGAACACTGAAGCTTTCTTT. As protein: CASSVGEGGLNTEAFF.

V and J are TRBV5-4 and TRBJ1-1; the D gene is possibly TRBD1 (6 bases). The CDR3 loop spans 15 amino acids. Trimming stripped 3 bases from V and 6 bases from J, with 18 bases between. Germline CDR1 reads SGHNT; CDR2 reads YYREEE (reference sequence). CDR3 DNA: TGTGCCAGCAGCTGGCGTTCAGGGGTTAGTGCTGAAGCTTTCTTT. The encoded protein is CASSWRSGVSAEAFF.

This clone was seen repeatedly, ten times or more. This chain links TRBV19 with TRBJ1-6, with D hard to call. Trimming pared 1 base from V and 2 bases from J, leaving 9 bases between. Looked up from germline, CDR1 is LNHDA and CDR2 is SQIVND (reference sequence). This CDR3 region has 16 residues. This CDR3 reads CASSIGAQAYNSPLHF. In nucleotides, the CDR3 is TGTGCCAGTAGTATAGGAGCCCAGGCCTATAATTCACCCCTCCACTTT.

Here the CDR3 reads CASSPAGKGGNTIYF. The CDR3, as DNA: TGTGCCAGCAGCCCCGCGGGAAAGGGTGGAAACACCATATATTTT. The V call is TRBV6-5, the J call TRBJ1-3; D gene unclear. Per germline, CDR1 MNHEY and CDR2 SVGAGI. This CDR3 has 15 amino acids. The V end was cut by 6 bases, the J end by 3 bases, with 15 bases between.